Shown below are 30 T cell receptor beta chains from a single sample sequenced in a study of T-cell reconstitution after alpha-beta-depleted transplantation in children. As it was prepared, the TCRbeta library received unique molecular identifiers. TCRdb reprocessed the PCR reads via MiXCR and lists one record per CDR3 protein. Of 210,000 or so distinct CDR3 sequences listed, about 9.2% are singletons. Sequencing was performed on PBMCs from the stem cell graft donor, taken from the stem cell graft. The source is a human donor who donated a stem cell graft to a child with acute lymphoblastic leukemia.

The genes are TRBV20-1 and TRBJ1-3; D not certain. Trimming shortened V by 5 bases and J by 2 bases, and 7 bases separated the two germline ends. This CDR3 has 12 residues. Per the germline V gene, CDR1 is DFQATT and CDR2 is SNEGSKA (reference sequence). The CDR3 nucleotides are TGCAGTGCTGCCACTACTGGAAACACCATATATTTT. Protein sequence: CSAATTGNTIYF.

V usage is TRBV7-2 and J usage is TRBJ2-5; TRBD1 aligns across 8 bases. V gave up 5 bases and J gave up 5 bases; unmatched junction bases: 16. Germline values: CDR1 SGHTA, CDR2 FQGNSA. The length of the CDR3 is 17 residues. The CDR3 region has the DNA TGTGCCAGCAGCACATCGAAGCGGACAGGGAGACGTGAGACCCAGTACTTC. Its protein product is CASSTSKRTGRRETQYF. The variable domain in full, completed from reference TRBV7-2 and TRBJ2-5, reads GAGVSQSPSNKVTEKGKDVELRCDPISGHTALYWYRQSLGQGLEFLIYFQGNSAPDKSGLPSDRFSAERTGGSVSTLTIQRTQQEDSAVYLCASSTSKRTGRRETQYFGPGTRLLVL.

This clonotype was detected many times. V and J are TRBV29-1 and TRBJ2-7; D is unclear. Germline-derived CDR1 and CDR2 are SQVTM and ANQGSEA. Trimming removed 5 bases from V and 5 bases from J, with 10 bases in between. The CDR3 is 11 residues long. The CDR3 DNA is TGCAGCGTTTCAGATTTCCACGAGCAGTACTTC. Amino acid sequence: CSVSDFHEQYF.

There are a few counts of this clonotype. V is TRBV10-1 and J is TRBJ2-3; D may be TRBD1 (8 bases). The germline CDR1 and CDR2 sequences are WNHNN and SYGVQD (reference sequence). The length of the CDR3 is 15 residues. V was clipped by 1 base and J by 4 bases, with 12 bases between them. CDR3 sequence: CASSEYRGGPDTQYF. In DNA form, the CDR3 reads TGCGCCAGCAGTGAGTACAGGGGGGGGCCAGATACGCAGTATTTT.

This clonotype was recorded at least ten times. V is TRBV7-2 and J is TRBJ2-1, with D uncertain. The CDR3 contains 14 residues. V lost 1 base to trimming and J lost 6 bases, with 10 bases between them. Germline values: CDR1 SGHTA, CDR2 FQGNSA. The CDR3: CASSLGPEFNEQFF. As DNA, the CDR3 is TGTGCCAGCAGCTTAGGTCCAGAATTCAATGAGCAGTTCTTC.

This clonotype has just a few counts. The chain is built from TRBV6-2 or TRBV6-3 and TRBJ2-3, with 10 nucleotides matching TRBD2. Germline CDR1 and CDR2: MNHEY and SVGEGT. J lost 2 bases, V lost 2 bases, and 1 base had no gene match. The CDR3 totals 15 residues. The CDR3 coding sequence is TGTGCCAGCAGTTACGGGACTAGCGCCACAGATACGCAGTATTTT. Encoded protein: CASSYGTSATDTQYF.

The chain is built from TRBV6-1 and TRBJ1-5; D perhaps matches TRBD1 (6 bases). The CDR3 runs to 16 residues. The germline V and J ends were trimmed by 7 bases and 5 bases, with 21 bases remaining between them. The V gene's germline CDR1 is MNHNS and CDR2 SASEGT. For the CDR3, the DNA is TGTGCCAGCAACCCATTAGGGGGTGGAAGCGATCAGCCCCAGCATTTT. Translating it yields CASNPLGGGSDQPQHF.

This clonotype has ten or more counts. The chain has TRBV5-1 and TRBJ1-1, with 8 bases fitting TRBD1. Germline V gene lookup returns CDR1 SGHRS and CDR2 YFSETQ. The CDR3 has 13 residues. The V gene end was trimmed by 2 bases and the J gene end by 11 bases; junction bases not matched to a gene: 8. The CDR3 region is CASSFVQGERAFF. Written as DNA, the CDR3 is TGCGCCAGCAGCTTCGTACAGGGGGAGAGGGCTTTCTTT.

The chain couples TRBV20-1 to TRBJ1-3, with D hard to call. Germline lookup yields CDR1 DFQATT and CDR2 SNEGSKA (reference sequence). This CDR3 spans 12 amino acids. V was cut by 0 bases and J by 4 bases, with 4 bases left in between. Here the CDR3 reads CSARDRGNTIYF. As DNA, the CDR3 is TGCAGTGCTAGAGATCGCGGAAACACCATATATTTT.

This clonotype was recorded at least ten times. This sequence joins TRBV10-3 and TRBJ2-2, with 10 positions matching TRBD1. In germline, CDR1 is ENHRY, CDR2 SYGVKD. The CDR3 length is 16 residues. With V trimmed by 4 bases and J by 1 base, 3 bases remained unmatched. In DNA, the CDR3 is TGTGCCATCAGTGGAGGACAGGGGGTGAACACCGGGGAGCTGTTTTTT. It codes for CAISGGQGVNTGELFF.

This clonotype was counted a few times. The DNA for the CDR3 is TGTGCCAGCAGCCCGGGGGTACGACAGCCCCAGCATTTT. Encoded protein: CASSPGVRQPQHF. The chain couples TRBV6-5 to TRBJ1-5; perhaps TRBD1 as D (5 bases). The CDR3 is 13 residues long. In germline, CDR1 is MNHEY, CDR2 SVGAGI. The V and J ends lost 6 bases and 7 bases respectively, with 13 bases between them.

This clonotype turned up a few times. The V gene is TRBV21-1, the J gene TRBJ2-5; TRBD2, as called in the table, went unchecked against the DNA. TRBV21-1 is flagged as a pseudogene. The CDR3 has 15 residues. The CDR3, as DNA: TGTGCCAGCAGCAAACCGGGGAGGGGCCGGGAGACCCAGTACTTC. This translates into CASSKPGRGRETQYF.

On this clonotype itself: A read error is possible here, since a much larger clone lies one base away. The CDR3 does not close with the conserved phenylalanine or tryptophan, likely indicating a read error. The J gene is TRBJ1-2, the V gene TRBV7-8, with 10 bases fitting TRBD1. Germline assignment: CDR1 SGHVS and CDR2 FQNEAQ. CDR3 length: 16 residues. Trimming removed 4 bases from V and 6 bases from J; junction bases left unmatched: 11. In DNA form, the CDR3 reads TGTGCCAGCAGCTCGAGAGACAGGGGGCTGCATGATGGCTACACCTCC. The encoded protein is CASSSRDRGLHDGYTS.

The chain employs TRBV7-9 and TRBJ1-5; a possible D gene is TRBD1 (6 bases). CDR1 and CDR2 from the germline V gene are SEHNR and FQNEAQ (reference sequence). The ends were cut back, 5 bases at V and 6 bases at J, with 14 bases in the middle. The CDR3 runs to 14 residues. CDR3 residues: CASSQRQESQPQHF. The CDR3 nucleotides are TGTGCCAGCAGCCAGAGACAGGAGAGTCAGCCCCAGCATTTT.

This clonotype occurred many times. This chain links TRBV11-3 with TRBJ2-1, with D maybe TRBD2 (5 bases). V lost 2 bases and J 1 base, leaving 9 bases between the germline ends. Germline V gene data show CDR1 as SGHNT and CDR2 as YENEEA. The CDR3 is 15 amino acids. The CDR3 DNA reads as TGTGCCAGCAGCTTAAGCGGCGGATCCTACAATGAGCAGTTCTTC. This codes for CASSLSGGSYNEQFF. Full variable domain (remainder filled in from reference TRBV11-3 and TRBJ2-1): EAGVVQSPRYKIIEKKQPVAFWCNPISGHNTLYWYLQNLGQGPELLIRYENEEAVDDSQLPKDRFSAERLKGVDSTLKIQPAELGDSAVYLCASSLSGGSYNEQFFGPGTRLTVL.

V and J are TRBV7-2 and TRBJ2-5; 11 bases agree with TRBD2. V lost 0 bases and J lost 5; bases outside the gene matches: 5. This CDR3 region has 16 residues. Germline CDR1 is SGHTA and CDR2 is FQGNSA. The CDR3: CASSLAVGLAAETQYF. The CDR3 DNA sequence: TGTGCCAGCAGCTTAGCGGTGGGACTAGCGGCCGAGACCCAGTACTTC.

This clonotype showed up many times. The chain employs TRBV6-2 or TRBV6-3 and TRBJ2-7; 12 nucleotides agree with TRBD1. The V and J ends lost 7 bases and 6 bases, in that order; junction bases with no gene match: 13. This CDR3 region has 16 residues. Germline V gene lookup returns CDR1 MNHEY and CDR2 SVGEGT. CDR3 in amino acids: CASIQAPGQGASEQYF. CDR3 DNA: TGTGCCAGCATCCAAGCACCGGGACAGGGGGCTTCCGAGCAGTACTTC.

This clonotype was counted only a few times. This chain joins TRBV7-9 and TRBJ2-7; D remains ambiguous. V lost 5 bases, J lost 0 bases, and 14 bases lay in between. CDR3 length: 15 amino acids. The germline V gene encodes CDR1 SEHNR and CDR2 FQNEAQ (reference sequence). The CDR3 is CASSPPGVSSYEQYF. In nucleotides, the CDR3 is TGTGCCAGCAGCCCACCAGGAGTGAGCTCCTACGAGCAGTACTTC.

This clonotype has ten or more counts. The chain uses TRBV4-3 and TRBJ2-2; D possibly uses TRBD1 or TRBD2 (6 bases each). Germline assignment: CDR1 LGHNA and CDR2 YSLEER. The CDR3 is made up of 17 amino acids. The V and J ends lost 2 bases and 4 bases respectively, with 17 bases between them. The CDR3 protein is CASSQLAGGGLTGELFF. The CDR3 nucleotides read TGCGCCAGCAGCCAACTAGCCGGGGGCGGTCTCACCGGGGAGCTGTTTTTT.

The V and J genes are TRBV19 and TRBJ1-1; TRBD1 might be the D (5 bases). The germline V gene has CDR1 LNHDA and CDR2 SQIVND (reference sequence). V lost 4 bases to trimming and J lost 1 base, with 13 bases between them. The CDR3 loop spans 15 amino acids. Here the CDR3 reads CASSTGTGRNTEAFF. The CDR3, as DNA: TGTGCCAGTAGTACCGGGACCGGGAGGAACACTGAAGCTTTCTTT.

In this sample, this clonotype turned up many times. V is TRBV7-7 and J is TRBJ2-7; D gene ambiguous. This CDR3 has 13 residues. CDR1 is SSHAT, CDR2 FNYEAQ, per germline (reference sequence). V lost 2 bases to trimming and J lost 3 bases, with 8 bases between them. Here the CDR3 DNA reads TGTGCCAGCAGCTTACACTCGGGCTACGAGCAGTACTTC. Protein product: CASSLHSGYEQYF. Combining the CDR3 with reference TRBV7-7 and TRBJ2-7 gives the whole variable domain GAGVSQSPRYKVTKRGQDVTLRCDPISSHATLYWYQQALGQGPEFLTYFNYEAQPDKSGLPSDRFSAERPEGSISTLTIQRTEQRDSAMYRCASSLHSGYEQYFGPGTRLTVT.

This clonotype was counted ten times or more. The chain carries TRBV5-1 and TRBJ2-3; 11 nucleotides agree with TRBD2. J lost 2 bases, V lost 9 bases, and 5 bases had no gene match. Germline values: CDR1 SGHRS, CDR2 YFSETQ. The CDR3 has 14 amino acids. The CDR3 here is CATSGGSDTDTQYF. In DNA form, the CDR3 reads TGCGCCACTAGCGGGGGGTCCGACACAGATACGCAGTATTTT.

Many counts were recorded for this clonotype. V gene TRBV3-1 combines with J gene TRBJ1-2; maybe TRBD1 (5 bases). V dropped 4 bases and J dropped 4 bases, with 10 bases sitting between them. CDR3 length equals 13 residues. Germline lookup yields CDR1 LGHDT and CDR2 YNNKEL (reference sequence). Written as DNA, the CDR3 is TGTGCCAGCAGCCCCCGACAGAGCTATGGCTACACCTTC. This sequence encodes CASSPRQSYGYTF.

Ten or more counts support this clonotype. The chain uses TRBV12-3 or TRBV12-4 and TRBJ2-2; D is unclear. V was cut by 10 bases and J by 4 bases, with 13 bases left in between. CDR3 length equals 13 residues. The CDR3 loop is CATRLFGTGELFF. CDR3 nucleotides: TGTGCCACCAGGTTGTTTGGCACCGGGGAGCTGTTTTTT.

In this sample, this clonotype turned up many times. This rearrangement joins TRBV7-2 to TRBJ2-5; TRBD1 aligns across 7 bases. The CDR3 has 13 residues. The V gene end was trimmed by 7 bases and the J gene end by 5 bases; junction bases not matched to a gene: 7. Germline V gives CDR1 SGHTA, CDR2 FQGNSA. The DNA of the CDR3 is TGTGCCAGCAACCTCGACAGGGTTGAGACCCAGTACTTC. Protein sequence: CASNLDRVETQYF.

This clonotype was detected ten times or more. The rearrangement links TRBV5-8 to TRBJ2-7; the match to TRBD1 covers 8 bases. V shed 5 bases and J 1 base; nucleotides not matched to a gene: 14. Germline CDR1 reads SGHTS; CDR2 reads YDEGEE. This CDR3 has 17 residues. This CDR3 reads CASSLGTGSRTSYEQYF. CDR3 bases: TGTGCCAGCAGTCTTGGGACAGGCAGCAGGACTTCCTACGAGCAGTACTTC.

J is TRBJ2-6 and V is TRBV14; unclear D gene. The CDR3 covers 16 residues. V lost 0 bases to trimming and J lost 0 bases, with 6 bases between them. The germline gives CDR1 SGHDN, CDR2 FVKESK. CDR3 protein: CASSQDGVSGANVLTF. The CDR3 region has the DNA TGTGCCAGCAGCCAAGATGGGGTCTCTGGGGCCAACGTCCTGACTTTC. Complete variable domain (other parts from reference TRBV14 and TRBJ2-6): EAGVTQFPSHSVIEKGQTVTLRCDPISGHDNLYWYRRVMGKEIKFLLHFVKESKQDESGMPNNRFLAERTGGTYSTLKVQPAELEDSGVYFCASSQDGVSGANVLTFGAGSRLTVL.

There are a few counts of this clonotype. This sequence joins TRBV10-1 and TRBJ2-1, with a tentative D call TRBD1 (6 bases). CDR1 and CDR2 from the germline V gene are WNHNN and SYGVQD (reference sequence). The CDR3 has 13 residues. DNA of the CDR3: TGCGCTTGCCGACAGGACCTTTACAATGAGCAGTTCTTC. Its protein is CACRQDLYNEQFF.

This clonotype was picked up a small number of times. The rearrangement uses TRBV10-3 and TRBJ2-5, with a weak D call TRBD2 (5 bases). From germline, CDR1 is ENHRY and CDR2 SYGVKD. V was trimmed by 6 bases and J by 1 base, leaving 9 bases between them. The CDR3 is 13 residues long. In DNA, the CDR3 is TGTGCCATCAGGGACGGACTCCAAGAGACCCAGTACTTC. Translating it yields CAIRDGLQETQYF.

This clonotype has a count of ten or more. This chain uses TRBV7-6 with TRBJ2-7; D unclear. Germline V gene sequence: CDR1 SGHVS, CDR2 FNYEAQ. The V end was cut by 4 bases, the J end by 2 bases, with 15 bases between. This CDR3 has 15 amino acids. The CDR3 DNA is TGTGCCAGCAGCTCAGGACCCCAGAAAACCTACGAGCAGTACTTC. Residues: CASSSGPQKTYEQYF.